A selection of T cell receptor beta chains follows, all from one sample in a study of T-cell reconstitution after alpha-beta-depleted transplantation in children. TCRdb reprocessed the PCR reads with MiXCR, giving one entry per CDR3 protein. The table has some 350,000 distinct CDR3 sequences, around 15% seen once. Specimen: PBMCs, mostly from graft donor cells, collected 360 days after TCRalphabeta/CD19-depleted stem cell transplant. These receptors were taken from a male patient aged 2-15 years who had a stem cell transplant for acute lymphoblastic leukemia, so the T cells may come from the graft donor. Both conserved end residues are part of each CDR3. A D gene is named only where the DNA matches it firmly. Clone size, where shown, is once, few, many, or a class for clones that have expanded.

>TRBV3-1|-|TRBJ2-5|-
TGTGCCAGCAACGGGGAGAGTGGTTCCGGGACCCAGTACTTC
CASNGESGSGTQYF
>TRBV4-3|-|TRBJ1-2|-
TGCGCCAGCAGCCAAGAAGAGCACCCCTATGGCTACACCTTC
CASSQEEHPYGYTF
>TRBV4-2|many|TRBJ1-5|-
TGTGCCAGCAGCCAAAGCAGGGATCAGCCCCAGCATTTT
CASSQSRDQPQHF
>TRBV29-1|many|TRBJ2-1|-
TGCAGCGTTGAAGACCCAGGCCACAATGAGCAGTTCTTC
CSVEDPGHNEQFF
>TRBV4-3|-|TRBJ1-4|-
TGCGCCAGCAGCCAATCTAGACAGGTTAATGAAAAACTGTTTTTT
CASSQSRQVNEKLFF
>TRBV3-1|-|TRBJ2-7|-
TGTGCCAGCAGGCGGAGGGAACAAAAGGAGCAGTACTTC
CASRRREQKEQYF
>TRBV29-1|-|TRBJ2-1|TRBD2
TGCAGCGTTGAAGGCTTGGAAGTGCGGGAGGGACCCTACAATGAGCAGTTCTTC
CSVEGLEVREGPYNEQFF
>TRBV20-1|-|TRBJ2-3|TRBD2
TGCAGTGCAACTGTACCTAGCGGGAAGGGGACAGATACGCAGTATTTT
CSATVPSGKGTDTQYF
>TRBV6-5|-|TRBJ1-3|-
TGTGCCAGCAGTTCCGCCCTGGCCGAAGCTGGAAACACCATATATTTT
CASSSALAEAGNTIYF
>TRBV7-9|few|TRBJ1-5|-
TGTGCCAGCAGCTTAGGACGGAGGCAGCCCCAGCATTTT
CASSLGRRQPQHF
>TRBV11-1|-|TRBJ2-5|TRBD1
TGTGCCAGCAGCCCACCCTTCTCCCTGACAGGGGGGATCCAAGAGACCCAGTACTTC
CASSPPFSLTGGIQETQYF
>TRBV4-2|-|TRBJ2-7|-
TGTGCCAGCAGCCCCGTAGCCAGCGAGCCTCCCTACGAGCAGTACTTC
CASSPVASEPPYEQYF
>TRBV28|-|TRBJ2-3|TRBD2
TGTGCCAGCAGTTTACCCCTCCGGGAGGGCCTCAATACGCAGTATTTT
CASSLPLREGLNTQYF
>TRBV18|few|TRBJ1-2|-
TGTGCCAGCTCACCCAGGACAGACCATGGCTACACCTTC
CASSPRTDHGYTF
>TRBV15|-|TRBJ2-5|-
TGTGCCACCAGCAGAGTTAGGACATCCAAAGAGACCCAGTACTTC
CATSRVRTSKETQYF
>TRBV7-9|few|TRBJ1-4|-
TGTGCCAGCAGCCCCCCTTTGGGTGAAGAAAAACTGTTTTTT
CASSPPLGEEKLFF
>TRBV27|-|TRBJ2-7|TRBD1
TGTGCCAGCAGTTCCGACAGGGGCCACGAGCAGTACTTC
CASSSDRGHEQYF
>TRBV5-1|many|TRBJ1-1|-
TGCGCCAGCAGCCAACAGACGGTGAACACTGAAGCTTTCTTT
CASSQQTVNTEAFF
>TRBV24-1|medium-sized|TRBJ2-1|TRBD2
TGTGCCACCAGTGATCTGCCTAGCGGGACGGAGGACAATGAGCAGTTCTTC
CATSDLPSGTEDNEQFF
>TRBV5-5|few|TRBJ1-2|-
TGTGCCAGCAGCTTGGGCGACTCCCCCTATGGCTACACCTTC
CASSLGDSPYGYTF
>TRBV7-9|-|TRBJ2-1|-
TGTGCCAGCAGCACCAGGCTAACATCCTACAATGAGCAGTTCTTC
CASSTRLTSYNEQFF
>TRBV28|few|TRBJ1-5|-
TGTGCCAGCAGTTTAAAGGGACTCCCAACAACCTATAGCAATCAGCCCCAGCATTTT
CASSLKGLPTTYSNQPQHF
>TRBV18|-|TRBJ1-2|-
TGTGCCAGCTCACCACGGACAGCCCCTAACTATGGCTACACCTTC
CASSPRTAPNYGYTF
>TRBV20-1|many|TRBJ1-5|-
TGCAGTGCTAGACAGTACAACAGCAATCAGCCCCAGCATTTT
CSARQYNSNQPQHF
>TRBV7-9|few|TRBJ2-1|TRBD2
TGTGCCAGCATCCCCGGGACTAGTGCTAACAATGAGCAGTTCTTC
CASIPGTSANNEQFF
>TRBV20-1|-|TRBJ1-5|-
TGCAGTGCTACAGAGGGAGAACAGCCCCAGCATTTT
CSATEGEQPQHF
>TRBV11-1|-|TRBJ2-7|-
TGTGCCAGCAGCTTAGAGAGCGTCTACTACGAGCAGTACTTC
CASSLESVYYEQYF